The clone carrying this TCR beta chain was observed at least ten times. The data stem from a study of T-cell reconstitution after alpha-beta-depleted transplantation in children. The CDR3 length is 12 residues. Germline V gene data show CDR1 as SEHNR and CDR2 as FQNEAQ (reference sequence). V was shortened by 8 bases and J by 2 bases, with 10 bases between the two germline ends. Preparation of the TCRbeta library involved a method that used unique molecular identifiers. MiXCR was run by TCRdb on the PCR reads, yielding one entry per CDR3 protein. This table holds around 64,000 distinct CDR3 sequences, 11% found once.

The material sequenced was PBMCs, taken before TCRalphabeta/CD19-depleted stem cell transplant. This clonotype was obtained from a boy younger than 18 with acute myeloid leukemia, due to receive a stem cell transplant. The rearrangement uses TRBV7-9 and TRBJ2-7; D gene unclear. The DNA of the CDR3 is TGTGCCAGCTCCCTAAACGCCTACGAGCAGTACTTC. Protein product: CASSLNAYEQYF.